This section outlines one TCR beta chain sequence together with its context. Unique molecular identifiers were built into the TCRbeta library. TCRdb processed the PCR reads anew with MiXCR; each CDR3 protein has one entry. The data contain 600,000 or so distinct CDR3 sequences, 20% to 25% of them seen just once; the ten biggest clones take up 13% to 15%. The data originate from a study of T-cell reconstitution after alpha-beta-depleted transplantation in children. The CDR3 length is 15 residues. V lost 5 bases and J lost 3; bases outside the gene matches: 7. Germline loops: CDR1 SEHNR, CDR2 FQNEAQ (reference sequence).

The chain carries TRBV7-9 and TRBJ2-1; the match to TRBD1 covers 7 bases. The TCR comes from a boy younger than two who had a stem cell transplant for acute myeloid leukemia, so the T cells may come from the graft donor. The sequencing used PBMCs, mostly from graft donor cells, collected 360 days after TCRalphabeta/CD19-depleted stem cell transplant. The CDR3, as DNA: TGTGCCAGCAGCCAAGAGGGACAGAGCTACAATGAGCAGTTCTTC. Residues: CASSQEGQSYNEQFF.